The 10 T cell receptor beta chains below come from one sample, sequenced in a study of OX40 agonist ivuxolimab in advanced cancers. Clones were sequenced by immunoSEQ multiplex PCR, and TCRdb holds only the in-frame ones, with some missing. The table records more than 60,000 clones, less than 90% of them present only once. The source was CD4+ or CD8+ T cells sorted from blood, collected in a trial of the OX40 agonist ivuxolimab. These receptors came from an adult with an advanced solid tumor such as melanoma, head and neck, liver or kidney cancer.

The chain is built from TRBV10-2 and TRBJ1-2; weak D call: TRBD1 (5 bases). Looked up from germline, CDR1 is WSHSY and CDR2 is SAAADI. Trimming removed 8 bases at V and 2 bases at J, with 9 bases between. The CDR3 covers 12 residues. Written as DNA, the CDR3 is TGCGCCAGCTTTCAGGGAAACTATGGCTACACCTTC. This codes for CASFQGNYGYTF.

The chain links TRBV29-1 to TRBJ1-5, with D tentatively TRBD1 (5 bases). V was clipped by 7 bases and J by 0 bases, with 16 bases between them. The germline V gene encodes CDR1 SQVTM and CDR2 ANQGSEA. The CDR3 length is 15 residues. The CDR3 region is CSANLGTGSNQPQHF. The DNA of the CDR3 is TGCAGCGCCAACCTCGGGACGGGTAGCAATCAGCCCCAGCATTTT.

The rearrangement joins TRBV4-3 to TRBJ2-1; D not resolved. The CDR3 is 15 amino acids. The V end was cut by 2 bases, the J end by 0 bases, with 8 bases between. Germline CDR1 reads LGHNA; CDR2 reads YSLEER. The DNA of the CDR3 is TGCGCCAGCAGCCAAAGAGTCAGCTCCTACAATGAGCAGTTCTTC. Translated: CASSQRVSSYNEQFF.

The chain combines TRBV9 with TRBJ1-2; the D gene is possibly TRBD1 (5 bases). CDR3 length: 17 residues. CDR1 is SGDLS, CDR2 YYNGEE, per germline. With 4 bases removed from V and 4 bases from J, the gap between germline ends came to 23 bases. CDR3 protein: CASSPRGGERSGYGYTF. DNA of the CDR3: TGTGCCAGCAGCCCCCGGGGCGGGGAACGTTCGGGCTATGGCTACACCTTC.

This chain uses TRBV2 with TRBJ1-1; D not certain. With 2 bases removed from V and 13 bases from J, the gap between germline ends came to 20 bases. CDR3 length: 14 amino acids. The germline V gene has CDR1 SNHLY and CDR2 FYNNEI. The CDR3 sequence: CASSEQEKLIVGFF. The DNA of the CDR3 is TGTGCCAGCAGTGAACAGGAAAAGTTGATTGTCGGTTTCTTT.

This clone was observed once. The chain combines TRBV6-4 with TRBJ1-1; D is unresolved. Germline V gives CDR1 MRHNA, CDR2 SNTAGT. This CDR3 has 13 amino acids. V lost 4 bases and J 1 base, leaving 7 bases between the germline ends. DNA for the CDR3: TGTGCCAGCAGTGTAGAGGGGAACACTGAAGCTTTCTTT. It codes for CASSVEGNTEAFF.

Only one count was recorded for this clone. V is TRBV19 and J is TRBJ2-7, with 8 bases fitting TRBD1. Germline CDR1 and CDR2: LNHDA and SQIVND (reference sequence). This CDR3 contains 14 residues. Losses at the gene ends were 6 bases for V and 4 bases for J; bases not matched to a gene: 8. The CDR3 DNA reads as TGTGCCAGTAGCATAACAGGGGGGCCGTACGAGCAGTACTTC. This sequence encodes CASSITGGPYEQYF.

V usage is TRBV6-1 and J usage is TRBJ2-2; D is unresolved. The CDR3 contains 13 residues. Germline V gives CDR1 MNHNS, CDR2 SASEGT. The V gene lost 6 bases and the J gene lost 6 bases, with 11 bases spanning the gap. CDR3: CASSLSGPGELFF. The CDR3 nucleotides read TGTGCCAGCAGCTTAAGTGGACCCGGGGAGCTGTTTTTT.

The chain employs TRBV30 and TRBJ1-1; 7 bases are shared with TRBD1. This CDR3 contains 13 residues. The junction had 5 bases not matched to a gene; V was cut back by 3 bases and J by 4 bases. In germline, CDR1 is GTSNPN, CDR2 SVGIG (reference sequence). DNA for the CDR3: TGTGCCTGGAGGAACAGGGGAAGCACTGAAGCTTTCTTT. Protein sequence: CAWRNRGSTEAFF.

This clone was found a few times. The chain carries TRBV2 and TRBJ2-1, with TRBD2 matching 12 bases. J was trimmed by 6 bases and V by 6 bases; bases with no gene match: 9. The length of the CDR3 is 16 residues. Germline V gives CDR1 SNHLY, CDR2 FYNNEI. CDR3 sequence (DNA): TGTGCCAGCAGAATTGGGCTAGCGGGAGGGATCAATGAGCAGTTCTTC. Its translation: CASRIGLAGGINEQFF.